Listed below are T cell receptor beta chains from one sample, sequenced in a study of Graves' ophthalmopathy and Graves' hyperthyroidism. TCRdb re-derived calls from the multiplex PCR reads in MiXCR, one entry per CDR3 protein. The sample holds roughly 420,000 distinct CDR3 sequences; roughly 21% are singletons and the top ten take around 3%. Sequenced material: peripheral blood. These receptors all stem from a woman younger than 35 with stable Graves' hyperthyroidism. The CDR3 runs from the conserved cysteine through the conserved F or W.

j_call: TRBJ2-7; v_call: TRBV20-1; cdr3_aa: CSARPGLWVEQYF
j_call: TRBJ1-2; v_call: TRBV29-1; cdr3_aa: CSVDPGINYGYTF
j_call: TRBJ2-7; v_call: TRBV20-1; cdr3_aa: CSALYPGRGSYEQYF
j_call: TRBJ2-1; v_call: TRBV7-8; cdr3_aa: CASRPQRASYNEQFF
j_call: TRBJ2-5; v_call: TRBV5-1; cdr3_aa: CASSFGSTGHGKTQYF
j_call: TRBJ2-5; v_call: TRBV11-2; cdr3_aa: CASSRSPLPGEQETQYF
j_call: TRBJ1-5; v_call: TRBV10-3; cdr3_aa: CAGREGEGQPQHF
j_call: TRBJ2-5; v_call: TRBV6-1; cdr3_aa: CASTGTETQYF
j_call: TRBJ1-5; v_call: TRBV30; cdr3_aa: CAWSRVEGRQPQHF
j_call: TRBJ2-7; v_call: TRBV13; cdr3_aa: CASSLGLISYDQYF
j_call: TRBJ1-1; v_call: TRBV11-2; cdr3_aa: CASSPWIPRAPKATEAFF
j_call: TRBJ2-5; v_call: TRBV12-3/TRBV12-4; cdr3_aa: CASSWTSGRREETQYF
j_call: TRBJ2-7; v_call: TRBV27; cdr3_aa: CASTRGSEQYF
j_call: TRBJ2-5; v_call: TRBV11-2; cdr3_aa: CASYTPSQETQYF
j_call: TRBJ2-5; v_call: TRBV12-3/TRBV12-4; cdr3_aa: CASSLSVGTGGQETQYF
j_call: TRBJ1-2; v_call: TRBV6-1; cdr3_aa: CASSRDRVLGGYTF
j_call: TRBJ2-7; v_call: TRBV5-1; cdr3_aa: CASSSRLAPNEQYF
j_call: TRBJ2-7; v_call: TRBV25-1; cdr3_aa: CASSDRDAAYEQYF
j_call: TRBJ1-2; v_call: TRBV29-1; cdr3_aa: CSVGDNYGYTF
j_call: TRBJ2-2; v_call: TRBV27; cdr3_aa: CASSYLQGDTGELFF
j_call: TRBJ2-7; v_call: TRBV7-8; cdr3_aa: CASSFRTGESSYEQYF
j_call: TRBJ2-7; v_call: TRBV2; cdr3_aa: CASSEGHPYEQYF
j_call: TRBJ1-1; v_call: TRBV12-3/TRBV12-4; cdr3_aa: CASSGENTEAFF
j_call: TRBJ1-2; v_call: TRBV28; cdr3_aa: CASSPVGRNYGYTF
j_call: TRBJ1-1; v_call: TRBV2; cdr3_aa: CASGLRGMAEAFF
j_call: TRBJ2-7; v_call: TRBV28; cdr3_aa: CASTQGDRGEQYF
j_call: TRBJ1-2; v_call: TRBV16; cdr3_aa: CASSQGRAYGYTF
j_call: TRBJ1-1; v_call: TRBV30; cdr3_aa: CAWSVAGNTEAFF
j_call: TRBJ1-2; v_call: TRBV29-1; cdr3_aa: CSVEEPGRPYGYTF
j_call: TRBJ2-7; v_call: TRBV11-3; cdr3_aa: CASSSSYSYEQYF
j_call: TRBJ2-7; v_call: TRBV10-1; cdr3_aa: CASSEFQGGHDSYEQYF
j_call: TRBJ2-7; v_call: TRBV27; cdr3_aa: CASSPGLGYYEQYF